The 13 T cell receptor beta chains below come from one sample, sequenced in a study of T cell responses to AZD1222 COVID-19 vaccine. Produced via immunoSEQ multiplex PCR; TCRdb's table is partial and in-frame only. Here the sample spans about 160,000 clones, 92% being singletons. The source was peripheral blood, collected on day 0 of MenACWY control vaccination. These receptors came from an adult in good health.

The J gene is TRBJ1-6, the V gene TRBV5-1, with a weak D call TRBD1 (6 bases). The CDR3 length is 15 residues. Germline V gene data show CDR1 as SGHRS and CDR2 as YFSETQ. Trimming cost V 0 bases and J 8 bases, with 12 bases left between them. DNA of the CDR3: TGCGCCAGCAGCTTGGATGGGACACCTTATTCACCCCTCCACTTT. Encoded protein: CASSLDGTPYSPLHF.

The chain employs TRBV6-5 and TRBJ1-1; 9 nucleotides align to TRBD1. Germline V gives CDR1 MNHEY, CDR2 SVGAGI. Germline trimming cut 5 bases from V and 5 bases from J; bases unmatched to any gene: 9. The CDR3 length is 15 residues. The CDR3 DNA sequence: TGTGCCAGCAGTCCCGAGGACAGGGGAGGGACTGAAGCTTTCTTT. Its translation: CASSPEDRGGTEAFF.

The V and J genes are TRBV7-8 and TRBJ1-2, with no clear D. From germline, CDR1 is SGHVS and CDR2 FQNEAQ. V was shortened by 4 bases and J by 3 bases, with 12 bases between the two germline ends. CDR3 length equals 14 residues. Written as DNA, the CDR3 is TGTGCCAGCAGCTCCCTTTTTAGAGACTATGGCTACACCTTC. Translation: CASSSLFRDYGYTF.

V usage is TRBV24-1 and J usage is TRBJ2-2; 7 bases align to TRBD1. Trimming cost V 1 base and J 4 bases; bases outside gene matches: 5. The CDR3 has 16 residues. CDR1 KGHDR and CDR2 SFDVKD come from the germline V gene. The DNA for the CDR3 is TGTGCCACCAGTGATTTAGTCGCAGGGGGCACCGGGGAGCTGTTTTTT. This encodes CATSDLVAGGTGELFF.

In DNA, the CDR3 is TGTGCCTGGAGTACGGTGGGGGAAAAACTGTTTTTT. As protein: CAWSTVGEKLFF. The V gene is TRBV30, the J gene TRBJ1-4; D uncertain. CDR1 is GTSNPN, CDR2 SVGIG, per germline (reference sequence). This CDR3 has 12 residues. Trimming took off 2 bases at V and 8 bases at J, with 9 bases between the two ends.

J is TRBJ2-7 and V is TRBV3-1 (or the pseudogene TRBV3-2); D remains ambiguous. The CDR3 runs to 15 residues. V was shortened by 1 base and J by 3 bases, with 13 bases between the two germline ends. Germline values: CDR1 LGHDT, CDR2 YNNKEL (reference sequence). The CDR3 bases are TGTGCCAGCAGCCAAGTCGGGCTGTTACTCTACGAGCAGTACTTC. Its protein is CASSQVGLLLYEQYF.

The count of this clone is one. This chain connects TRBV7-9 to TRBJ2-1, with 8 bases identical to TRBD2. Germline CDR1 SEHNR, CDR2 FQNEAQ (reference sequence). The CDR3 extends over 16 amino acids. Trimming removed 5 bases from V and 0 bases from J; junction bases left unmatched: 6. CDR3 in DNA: TGTGCCAGCAGCCCAGTAGCGGGATTCTCCTACAATGAGCAGTTCTTC. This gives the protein CASSPVAGFSYNEQFF.

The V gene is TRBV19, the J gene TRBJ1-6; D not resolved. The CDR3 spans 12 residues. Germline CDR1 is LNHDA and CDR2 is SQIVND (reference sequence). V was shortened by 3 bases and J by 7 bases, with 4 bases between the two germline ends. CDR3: CASSIVNSPLHF. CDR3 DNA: TGTGCCAGTAGTATCGTCAATTCACCCCTCCACTTT.

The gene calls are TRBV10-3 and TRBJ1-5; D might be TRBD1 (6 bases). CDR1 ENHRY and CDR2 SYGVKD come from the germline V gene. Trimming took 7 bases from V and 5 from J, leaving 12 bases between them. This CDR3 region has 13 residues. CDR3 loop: CAINQGSHQPQHF. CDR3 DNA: TGTGCCATCAATCAGGGGAGCCATCAGCCCCAGCATTTT.

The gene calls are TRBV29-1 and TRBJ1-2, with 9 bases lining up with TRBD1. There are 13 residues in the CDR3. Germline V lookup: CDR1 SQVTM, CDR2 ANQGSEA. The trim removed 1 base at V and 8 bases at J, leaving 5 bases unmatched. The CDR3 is CSVEGTGAEGYTF. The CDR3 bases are TGCAGCGTTGAAGGGACAGGGGCCGAAGGCTACACCTTC.

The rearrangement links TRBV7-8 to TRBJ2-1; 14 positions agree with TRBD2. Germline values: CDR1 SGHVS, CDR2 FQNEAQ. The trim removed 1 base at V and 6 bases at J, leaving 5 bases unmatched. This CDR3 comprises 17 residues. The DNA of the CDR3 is TGTGCCAGCAGCTTAGGACTAGCGGGAGGGCCGGGCAATGAGCAGTTCTTC. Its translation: CASSLGLAGGPGNEQFF.

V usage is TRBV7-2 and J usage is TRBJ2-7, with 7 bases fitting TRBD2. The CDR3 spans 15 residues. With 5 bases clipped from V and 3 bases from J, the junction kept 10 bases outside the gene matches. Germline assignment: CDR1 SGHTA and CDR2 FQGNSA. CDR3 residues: CASSPSSSGYYEQYF. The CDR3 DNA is TGTGCCAGCAGCCCCTCTTCTAGCGGATACTACGAGCAGTACTTC. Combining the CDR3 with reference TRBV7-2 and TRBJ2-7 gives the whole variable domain GAGVSQSPSNKVTEKGKDVELRCDPISGHTALYWYRQSLGQGLEFLIYFQGNSAPDKSGLPSDRFSAERTGGSVSTLTIQRTQQEDSAVYLCASSPSSSGYYEQYFGPGTRLTVT.

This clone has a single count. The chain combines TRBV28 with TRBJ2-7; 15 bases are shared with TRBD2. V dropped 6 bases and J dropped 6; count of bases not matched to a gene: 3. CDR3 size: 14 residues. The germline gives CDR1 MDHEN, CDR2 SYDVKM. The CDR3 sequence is CASRGLAGGLEQYF. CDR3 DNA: TGTGCCAGCAGGGGACTAGCGGGAGGTCTCGAGCAGTACTTC. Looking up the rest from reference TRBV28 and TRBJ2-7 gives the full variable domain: DVKVTQSSRYLVKRTGEKVFLECVQDMDHENMFWYRQDPGLGLRLIYFSYDVKMKEKGDIPEGYSVSREKKERFSLILESASTNQTSMYLCASRGLAGGLEQYFGPGTRLTVT.